This TCR beta chain was obtained from a study of shared clonotypes between healthy human individuals. Study results and caveats: Generally, estimated richness proved larger in naive subsets than it did in memory subsets.

Division of CD4+ cells produced a CD45RA+ naive subset and a CD45RA-negative memory subset. Produced via immunoSEQ multiplex PCR; TCRdb's table is partial and in-frame only. The data contain 2.5 million or so clones, just over 90% of them singletons. For this clone: Its antigen is still unknown.

CDR1 and CDR2 (germline): SGHNT, YYREEE (reference sequence). V shed 1 base and J shed 15 bases, with 14 bases lying between them. The CDR3 is 12 amino acids. The clonotype originates from a young man in good health. The J gene is TRBJ1-5, the V gene TRBV5-4, with D unresolved. Sequencing was performed on naive CD4+ T cells sorted from blood. The subset denotes: CD45RA+ positively selected. The CDR3 region is CASSLYGRPMHF. CDR3 in DNA: TGTGCCAGCAGCTTGTACGGCCGACCCATGCATTTT.